This entry lists 30 T cell receptor beta chains sequenced from one sample in a study of cytomegalovirus exposure and HLA in healthy donors. The primer mix had 60 Vbeta and 13 Jbeta primers. TCRdb's table, derived via immunoSEQ multiplex PCR, lists solely in-frame clones and lacks some. The ten most abundant clones cover roughly 3.8% of a sample with roughly 72,000 clones. The sample taken for sequencing was PBMCs. Receptors originate from a man between 18 and 29 years old in good health and CMV-seropositive.

This sequence joins TRBV15 and TRBJ1-1, with 8 bases fitting TRBD1. Looked up from germline, CDR1 is LNHNV and CDR2 is YYDKDF (reference sequence). This CDR3 has 15 residues. V lost 0 bases, J lost 3 bases, and 3 bases stayed unmatched. CDR3 residues: CATSRDRGLYTEAFF. The CDR3 coding sequence is TGTGCCACCAGCAGAGACAGGGGGCTGTACACTGAAGCTTTCTTT.

This chain uses TRBV6-1 with TRBJ1-2; weak D call: TRBD1 (6 bases). V lost 6 bases to trimming and J lost 14 bases, with 19 bases between them. Germline V gives CDR1 MNHNS, CDR2 SASEGT. This CDR3 is 12 amino acids long. CDR3 loop: CASSPSGQTKTF. As DNA, the CDR3 is TGTGCCAGCAGCCCAAGCGGACAGACGAAGACCTTC.

This chain joins TRBV28 and TRBJ1-1; tentatively, D is TRBD1 (6 bases). CDR3 length: 14 amino acids. Germline CDR1 MDHEN, CDR2 SYDVKM. The V and J ends lost 2 bases and 4 bases respectively, with 11 bases between them. In nucleotides, the CDR3 is TGTGCCAGCAGTTTACGGGGGGCGCGCACTGAAGCTTTCTTT. As protein: CASSLRGARTEAFF.

The chain links TRBV2 to TRBJ2-7, with 7 positions matching TRBD1. The CDR3 is 14 residues long. Looked up from germline, CDR1 is SNHLY and CDR2 is FYNNEI. Trimming took 4 bases from V and 1 from J; bases not matched to a gene: 4. The CDR3 DNA reads as TGTGCCAGCAGTGCGGACAGGCAATCCTACGAGCAGTACTTC. Protein sequence: CASSADRQSYEQYF.

V gene TRBV15 combines with J gene TRBJ2-2; no firm D call. V was trimmed by 0 bases and J by 9 bases, leaving 11 bases between them. This CDR3 contains 14 residues. Per the germline V gene, CDR1 is LNHNV and CDR2 is YYDKDF (reference sequence). This CDR3 is CATSRDRSLRELFF. The CDR3 DNA is TGTGCCACCAGCAGAGATCGGAGTCTCAGGGAGCTGTTTTTT.

J is TRBJ1-4 and V is TRBV19, with 8 bases lining up with TRBD1. The V gene end was trimmed by 3 bases and the J gene end by 6 bases; junction bases not matched to a gene: 6. CDR1 is LNHDA, CDR2 SQIVND, per germline (reference sequence). This CDR3 comprises 15 residues. The CDR3 protein is CASSIDRGKDEKLFF. The CDR3 DNA is TGTGCCAGTAGTATTGACAGGGGAAAAGATGAAAAACTGTTTTTT.

The V gene is TRBV7-9, the J gene TRBJ1-2; 7 nucleotides match TRBD1. J lost 8 bases, V lost 0 bases, and 0 bases had no gene match. From germline, CDR1 is SEHNR and CDR2 FQNEAQ (reference sequence). The CDR3 consists of 12 residues. In DNA form, the CDR3 reads TGTGCCAGCAGCTTAGCAGGGGGCGGCTACACCTTC. This codes for CASSLAGGGYTF.

V and J are TRBV5-1 and TRBJ2-3; 8 bases fit TRBD1. This CDR3 is 18 amino acids long. Germline-derived CDR1 and CDR2 are SGHRS and YFSETQ. The V and J ends lost 4 bases and 0 bases, in that order; junction bases with no gene match: 13. This CDR3 reads CASSPRSRDRTSTDTQYF. CDR3 DNA: TGCGCCAGCAGCCCAAGGTCCCGGGACAGGACTAGCACAGATACGCAGTATTTT. Using reference TRBV5-1 and TRBJ2-3 for the parts outside the CDR3, the full variable domain is KAGVTQTPRYLIKTRGQQVTLSCSPISGHRSVSWYQQTPGQGLQFLFEYFSETQRNKGNFPGRFSGRQFSNSRSEMNVSTLELGDSALYLCASSPRSRDRTSTDTQYFGPGTRLTVL.

The gene calls are TRBV10-3 and TRBJ2-1, with unresolved D. The CDR3 has 13 amino acids. V was shortened by 8 bases and J by 2 bases, with 10 bases between the two germline ends. In germline, CDR1 is ENHRY, CDR2 SYGVKD. CDR3 region: CAILVIPYNEQFF. The DNA of the CDR3 is TGTGCCATCTTAGTGATCCCCTACAATGAGCAGTTCTTC.

V usage is TRBV6-1 and J usage is TRBJ1-5, with D possibly matching TRBD1 (5 bases). CDR1 and CDR2 from the germline V gene are MNHNS and SASEGT. Trimming cost V 6 bases and J 1 base, with 13 bases left between them. The CDR3 is 15 amino acids. CDR3 region: CASSPGRGSNQPQHF. The CDR3 region has the DNA TGTGCCAGCAGCCCAGGCCGGGGGAGCAATCAGCCCCAGCATTTT.

The chain carries TRBV10-2 and TRBJ1-1, with a possible D match to TRBD1 (5 bases). Germline lookup yields CDR1 WSHSY and CDR2 SAAADI. The length of the CDR3 is 13 residues. With 5 bases removed from V and 11 bases from J, the gap between germline ends came to 18 bases. The CDR3 DNA sequence: TGCGCCAGCAGTATCACAGGCGGCCAGGGTGCTTTCTTT. It translates to CASSITGGQGAFF.

The chain is built from TRBV19 and TRBJ2-7; 8 bases align to TRBD1. With V trimmed by 4 bases and J by 0 bases, 8 bases remained unmatched. Germline V gene sequence: CDR1 LNHDA, CDR2 SQIVND (reference sequence). This CDR3 has 16 amino acids. The CDR3 coding sequence is TGTGCCAGTAGTACCGGGACAGGCACAAGCTCCTACGAGCAGTACTTC. This sequence encodes CASSTGTGTSSYEQYF.

V gene TRBV6-5 combines with J gene TRBJ1-2; D perhaps matches TRBD1 (6 bases). V was cut by 4 bases and J by 8 bases, with 17 bases left in between. The germline V gene encodes CDR1 MNHEY and CDR2 SVGAGI. This CDR3 is 14 amino acids long. Written as DNA, the CDR3 is TGTGCCAGCAGTTCATCTGGGGTGGGGGCCGGCTACACCTTC. Translated, it gives CASSSSGVGAGYTF.

A remark on this clone: An end of the junction does not agree with germline; a read error may underlie this. This chain connects TRBV19 to TRBJ1-6, with D hard to call. The CDR3 length is 13 residues. Germline V gene data show CDR1 as LNHDA and CDR2 as SQIVND (reference sequence). For the CDR3, the DNA is TGTGCCAGTAGTATTACCTACAATTCACCCCTCCACTTT. It translates to CASSITYNSPLHF.

As regards this clone: The sample carries other DNA sequences with the same CDR3. The chain joins TRBV9 to TRBJ2-5, with D uncertain. Per the germline V gene, CDR1 is SGDLS and CDR2 is YYNGEE. Trimming took off 0 bases at V and 5 bases at J, with 11 bases between the two ends. The CDR3 extends over 14 amino acids. The CDR3 DNA is TGTGCCAGCAGCGTAGATGGCCGAACGGAGACCCAGTACTTC. It specifies CASSVDGRTETQYF.

The chain employs TRBV19 and TRBJ2-7; TRBD2 matches 7 bases. V dropped 8 bases and J dropped 1; count of bases not matched to a gene: 8. The CDR3 is 14 amino acids. CDR1 and CDR2 from the germline V gene are LNHDA and SQIVND (reference sequence). The CDR3 reads CASRTSVISYEQYF. DNA of the CDR3: TGTGCCAGTCGAACTAGCGTTATTTCCTACGAGCAGTACTTC.

The rearrangement joins TRBV25-1 to TRBJ1-2; D is unclear. Trimming cost V 6 bases and J 3 bases, with 14 bases left between them. CDR1 and CDR2 from the germline V gene are MGHDK and SYGVNS. This CDR3 spans 14 amino acids. CDR3 amino acids: CASSPLRVDYGYTF. The CDR3 region has the DNA TGTGCCAGCAGCCCCCTCCGCGTCGACTATGGCTACACCTTC.

The rearrangement uses TRBV5-8 and TRBJ1-2; TRBD1 matches at 10 bases. Germline CDR1 reads SGHTS; CDR2 reads YDEGEE. The ends lost 2 bases at V and 6 bases at J; junction bases unmatched: 7. This CDR3 is 15 amino acids long. CDR3 sequence reads: CASSFPGTGDHGYTF. The CDR3 DNA is TGTGCCAGCAGCTTTCCCGGGACAGGGGATCATGGCTACACCTTC.

The gene calls are TRBV18 and TRBJ1-5, with TRBD1 as a possible D gene (6 bases). This CDR3 is 14 amino acids long. Germline V lookup: CDR1 KGHSH, CDR2 LQKENI. The ends were cut back, 5 bases at V and 5 bases at J, with 13 bases in the middle. This CDR3 reads CASSSGRGDQPQHF. DNA of the CDR3: TGTGCCAGCTCATCAGGCAGGGGAGATCAGCCCCAGCATTTT.

This chain connects TRBV20-1 to TRBJ2-7; D call uncertain. Deletions cut 3 bases from V and 2 bases from J, with 5 bases between. Germline assignment: CDR1 DFQATT and CDR2 SNEGSKA (reference sequence). CDR3 length: 11 residues. The DNA of the CDR3 is TGCAGTGCTAGTGGCCCCTACGAGCAGTACTTC. It is translated as CSASGPYEQYF.

The J gene is TRBJ1-2, the V gene TRBV5-4; the D gene is possibly TRBD1 (5 bases). The V end lost 0 bases, the J end lost 4 bases, and 13 bases lay between the germline ends. CDR3 size: 15 residues. Germline-derived CDR1 and CDR2 are SGHNT and YYREEE (reference sequence). The CDR3 nucleotides are TGTGCCAGCAGCTTGGGGGGGGTAGCGACCTATGGCTACACCTTC. Translated: CASSLGGVATYGYTF.

The chain has TRBV18 and TRBJ1-4; D is unclear. This CDR3 region has 14 residues. V was trimmed by 6 bases and J by 2 bases, leaving 10 bases between them. The germline gives CDR1 KGHSH, CDR2 LQKENI. CDR3 protein: CASSNSRTNEKLFF. In nucleotides, the CDR3 is TGTGCCAGCTCGAACAGTAGGACTAATGAAAAACTGTTTTTT.

The CDR3 spells CASSRAFTNTGELFF. CDR3 coding DNA: TGTGCCAGCTCGAGGGCCTTCACGAACACCGGGGAGCTGTTTTTT. The rearrangement joins TRBV6-6 to TRBJ2-2; TRBD2 might be the D (5 bases). CDR3 length equals 15 residues. Germline V CDR1 and CDR2: MNHNY, SVGAGI (reference sequence). Trimming removed 8 bases at V and 0 bases at J, with 13 bases between.

The chain has TRBV4-2 and TRBJ1-2; TRBD1 is a possible D gene (5 bases). The CDR3 spans 14 residues. From germline, CDR1 is LGHNA and CDR2 YNFKEQ. Trimming pared 2 bases from V and 6 bases from J, leaving 13 bases between. CDR3 sequence reads: CASSQPSRVDGYTF. The CDR3 DNA reads TGTGCCAGCAGCCAACCCAGCAGGGTGGATGGCTACACCTTC.

Of note for this clone: Distinct nucleotide sequences in the sample also encode this CDR3. The chain joins TRBV5-1 to TRBJ2-7, with 7 bases matching TRBD1. The V segment lost 4 bases and the J segment 0 bases; nucleotides outside the gene matches: 7. CDR3 length equals 15 residues. Germline V gene lookup returns CDR1 SGHRS and CDR2 YFSETQ. The CDR3 here is CASSPRTGDSYEQYF. The CDR3 DNA follows: TGCGCCAGCAGCCCAAGGACAGGAGACTCCTACGAGCAGTACTTC.

This sequence joins TRBV19 and TRBJ1-5, with 7 bases matching TRBD1. Germline CDR1 LNHDA, CDR2 SQIVND (reference sequence). V trimming: 10 bases; J trimming: 4 bases; junction bases outside the gene matches: 4. The CDR3 is made up of 12 amino acids. DNA for the CDR3: TGTGCCACACAACAGGGGAATCAGCCCCAGCATTTT. Translating it yields CATQQGNQPQHF.

The rearrangement uses TRBV5-6 and TRBJ2-7, with 7 nucleotides matching TRBD1. The CDR3 is 14 amino acids. Germline lookup yields CDR1 SGHDT and CDR2 YYEEEE. V shed 0 bases and J 2 bases; nucleotides not matched to a gene: 2. As DNA, the CDR3 is TGTGCCAGCAGCTTGGGGGACAGTACCTACGAGCAGTACTTC. This encodes CASSLGDSTYEQYF. The whole variable domain, filled in from reference TRBV5-6 and TRBJ2-7, reads DAGVTQSPTHLIKTRGQQVTLRCSPKSGHDTVSWYQQALGQGPQFIFQYYEEEERQRGNFPDRFSGHQFPNYSSELNVNALLLGDSALYLCASSLGDSTYEQYFGPGTRLTVT.

The chain links TRBV4-2 to TRBJ2-3; 13 bases match TRBD2. The CDR3 is 19 residues long. V shed 0 bases, J shed 5 bases, and the junction held 11 bases outside the gene matches. The germline CDR1 and CDR2 sequences are LGHNA and YNFKEQ. CDR3 bases: TGTGCCAGCAGCCAAGATTCCGGACTAGCGGGAGCAGGAGTAGATACGCAGTATTTT. It is translated as CASSQDSGLAGAGVDTQYF.

The rearrangement links TRBV28 to TRBJ2-5; 10 bases line up with TRBD2. CDR1 and CDR2 from the germline V gene are MDHEN and SYDVKM. The CDR3 is made up of 16 amino acids. Unmatched junction bases numbered 10, after V lost 2 bases and J lost 7 bases. The CDR3 nucleotides are TGTGCCAGCAGTTTAGACCCCCGGAGCGGGAGGGGGACCCAGTACTTC. It yields the protein CASSLDPRSGRGTQYF.

J is TRBJ1-5 and V is TRBV4-1, with 7 positions matching TRBD1. This CDR3 has 14 residues. Germline V CDR1 and CDR2: MGHRA, YSYEKL. V shed 4 bases and J 6 bases; nucleotides not matched to a gene: 6. The CDR3 loop reads CASSPETGFQPQHF. The CDR3 nucleotides read TGCGCCAGCAGCCCGGAGACAGGGTTTCAGCCCCAGCATTTT.